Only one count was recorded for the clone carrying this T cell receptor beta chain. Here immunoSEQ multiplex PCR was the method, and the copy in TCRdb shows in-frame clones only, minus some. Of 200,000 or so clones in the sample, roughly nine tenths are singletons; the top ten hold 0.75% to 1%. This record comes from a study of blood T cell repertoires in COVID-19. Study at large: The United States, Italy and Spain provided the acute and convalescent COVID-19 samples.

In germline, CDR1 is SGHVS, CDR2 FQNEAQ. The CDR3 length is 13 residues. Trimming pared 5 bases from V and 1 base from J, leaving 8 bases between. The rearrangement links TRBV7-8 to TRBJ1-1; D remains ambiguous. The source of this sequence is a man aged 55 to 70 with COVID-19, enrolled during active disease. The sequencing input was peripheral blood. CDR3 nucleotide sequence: TGTGCCAGCAGCCCCGGTTGGAACACTGAAGCTTTCTTT. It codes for CASSPGWNTEAFF.